This entry lists 18 T cell receptor beta chains sequenced from one sample in a study of shared clonotypes between healthy human individuals. Here immunoSEQ multiplex PCR was the method, and the copy in TCRdb shows in-frame clones only, minus some. The top ten hold under 30% of the sample, which has under 850,000 clones, 80% to 95% seen once. Positive CCR7 selection of CD45RO-negative cells yielded the naive CD8 cells, and terminally differentiated effector memory CD45RA+ cells were excluded. Material for sequencing was naive CD8+ T cells sorted from blood. Every receptor here comes from a young man in good health.

This chain uses TRBV19 with TRBJ1-5; D may be TRBD1 (5 bases). V lost 7 bases and J 2 bases, leaving 12 bases between the germline ends. The CDR3 sequence is 14 residues long. Germline-derived CDR1 and CDR2 are LNHDA and SQIVND (reference sequence). CDR3 sequence reads: CASKKGSGNQPQHF. The CDR3 DNA follows: TGTGCCAGTAAAAAGGGGAGCGGCAATCAGCCCCAGCATTTT. The whole variable domain, remainder taken from reference TRBV19 and TRBJ1-5, is DGGITQSPKYLFRKEGQNVTLSCEQNLNHDAMYWYRQDPGQGLRLIYYSQIVNDFQKGDIAEGYSVSREKKESFPLTVTSAQKNPTAFYLCASKKGSGNQPQHFGDGTRLSIL.

The chain joins TRBV11-2 to TRBJ2-3, with D maybe TRBD2 (5 bases). V lost 0 bases and J lost 5, with 15 bases in between. Looked up from germline, CDR1 is SGHAT and CDR2 is FQNNGV. The CDR3 is made up of 16 amino acids. The CDR3 protein is CASSLDFWESKDTQYF. CDR3 coding DNA: TGTGCCAGCAGCTTAGATTTCTGGGAGAGTAAAGATACGCAGTATTTT.

This rearrangement joins TRBV7-9 to TRBJ1-2, with a weak D call TRBD1 (5 bases). The CDR3 runs to 15 residues. Germline CDR1 SEHNR, CDR2 FQNEAQ (reference sequence). The V end was cut by 3 bases, the J end by 2 bases, with 13 bases between. The CDR3 sequence: CASSFGQELNYGYTF. CDR3 DNA: TGTGCCAGCAGCTTTGGACAAGAGCTCAACTATGGCTACACCTTC.

The chain uses TRBV30 and TRBJ1-2, with 11 bases lining up with TRBD1. The CDR3 extends over 15 amino acids. The germline V gene has CDR1 GTSNPN and CDR2 SVGIG (reference sequence). The V and J ends lost 3 bases and 4 bases, in that order; junction bases with no gene match: 7. CDR3 sequence: CAWRSPGTGGYGYTF. The CDR3 nucleotides are TGTGCCTGGAGGTCCCCCGGGACAGGGGGCTATGGCTACACCTTC. The entire variable domain, with the rest obtained from reference TRBV30 and TRBJ1-2, is as follows: SQTIHQWPATLVQPVGSPLSLECTVEGTSNPNLYWYRQAAGRGLQLLFYSVGIGQISSEVPQNLSASRPQDRQFILSSKKLLLSDSGFYLCAWRSPGTGGYGYTFGSGTRLTVV.

The chain is built from TRBV4-1 and TRBJ2-1; 8 positions agree with TRBD2. J lost 2 bases, V lost 0 bases, and 6 bases had no gene match. Germline V gene data show CDR1 as MGHRA and CDR2 as YSYEKL. The CDR3 loop spans 17 amino acids. This CDR3 is CASSQEGAGVPYNEQFF. The CDR3 DNA follows: TGCGCCAGCAGCCAAGAAGGAGCGGGAGTGCCCTACAATGAGCAGTTCTTC.

V and J are TRBV5-5 and TRBJ2-7; TRBD2 matches at 7 bases. Trimming removed 0 bases from V and 1 base from J; junction bases left unmatched: 7. The CDR3 is made up of 16 amino acids. The germline gives CDR1 SGHKS, CDR2 YYEKEE (reference sequence). CDR3 in DNA: TGTGCCAGCAGCTTGGTCTCGCTAGCGGCATCCTACGAGCAGTACTTC. This sequence encodes CASSLVSLAASYEQYF. The whole variable domain, filled in from reference TRBV5-5 and TRBJ2-7, reads DAGVTQSPTHLIKTRGQQVTLRCSPISGHKSVSWYQQVLGQGPQFIFQYYEKEERGRGNFPDRFSARQFPNYSSELNVNALLLGDSALYLCASSLVSLAASYEQYFGPGTRLTVT.

In this sample, this clone turned up once. The chain carries TRBV7-6 and TRBJ2-7; D unclear. Per the germline V gene, CDR1 is SGHVS and CDR2 is FNYEAQ. The CDR3 has 14 residues. V shed 1 base and J shed 0 bases, with 7 bases lying between them. The CDR3 coding sequence is TGTGCCAGCAGCTTAGAAATAAGCTCCTACGAGCAGTACTTC. Residues: CASSLEISSYEQYF.

This chain connects TRBV9 to TRBJ2-1; D gene uncertain. The germline V gene encodes CDR1 SGDLS and CDR2 YYNGEE. Trimming removed 0 bases at V and 2 bases at J, with 9 bases between. The CDR3 loop spans 15 amino acids. The DNA of the CDR3 is TGTGCCAGCAGCGTAGAGGCGGCCACCTACAATGAGCAGTTCTTC. Residues: CASSVEAATYNEQFF. Variable domain in full (rest from reference TRBV9 and TRBJ2-1): DSGVTQTPKHLITATGQRVTLRCSPRSGDLSVYWYQQSLDQGLQFLIQYYNGEERAKGNILERFSAQQFPDLHSELNLSSLELGDSALYFCASSVEAATYNEQFFGPGTRLTVL.

CDR3 protein: CASSRREVFPGEQFF. In DNA, the CDR3 is TGCGCCAGCAGCCGGCGGGAGGTTTTCCCTGGGGAGCAGTTCTTC. J is TRBJ2-1 and V is TRBV5-1, with 8 bases aligning to TRBD2. The V and J ends lost 4 bases and 10 bases, in that order; junction bases with no gene match: 13. The CDR3 covers 15 residues. CDR1 SGHRS and CDR2 YFSETQ come from the germline V gene.

The chain employs TRBV7-6 and TRBJ2-7; TRBD1 matches 7 bases. From germline, CDR1 is SGHVS and CDR2 FNYEAQ. This CDR3 has 13 residues. V lost 5 bases and J lost 5; bases outside the gene matches: 6. The DNA of the CDR3 is TGTGCCAGCAGCCTAGGGGACAGCCACGAGCAGTACTTC. Its protein is CASSLGDSHEQYF.

The gene calls are TRBV5-6 and TRBJ1-2; the D gene is possibly TRBD1 (5 bases). V lost 0 bases and J lost 4, with 10 bases in between. CDR1 and CDR2 (germline): SGHDT, YYEEEE. CDR3 size: 14 residues. The chain's CDR3 is CASSLVGVSYGYTF. The CDR3 DNA is TGTGCCAGCAGCTTGGTAGGGGTGAGCTATGGCTACACCTTC.

CDR3 amino acids: CASSEHFPQGSRGNEQFF. CDR3 sequence (DNA): TGTGCCAGCAGTGAACACTTTCCACAGGGGTCGCGGGGCAATGAGCAGTTCTTC. This rearrangement joins TRBV6-1 to TRBJ2-1, with TRBD1 as a possible D gene (7 bases). With 2 bases removed from V and 6 bases from J, the gap between germline ends came to 23 bases. The CDR3 has 18 amino acids. Per the germline V gene, CDR1 is MNHNS and CDR2 is SASEGT.

This clone was counted between two and nine times. The CDR3 loop is CASSDLEQGKYF. The CDR3 nucleotides read TGTGCCAGCAGTGATCTAGAACAGGGAAAGTACTTC. The J gene is TRBJ2-7, the V gene TRBV25-1; a possible D gene is TRBD1 (6 bases). This CDR3 comprises 12 residues. Per germline, CDR1 MGHDK and CDR2 SYGVNS. Trimming took 3 bases from V and 11 from J, leaving 14 bases between them.

The chain combines TRBV10-3 with TRBJ2-5; TRBD1 agrees at 7 bases. In germline, CDR1 is ENHRY, CDR2 SYGVKD. Losses at the gene ends were 0 bases for V and 2 bases for J; bases not matched to a gene: 3. This CDR3 contains 15 residues. CDR3 DNA sequence: TGTGCCATCAGTGAGTCCCCGGGACAGCAAGAGACCCAGTACTTC. This gives the protein CAISESPGQQETQYF.

J is TRBJ2-7 and V is TRBV6-1; a weak D match, TRBD2 (5 bases). From germline, CDR1 is MNHNS and CDR2 SASEGT. The CDR3 length is 15 residues. The V end lost 7 bases, the J end lost 4 bases, and 20 bases lay between the germline ends. The CDR3 coding sequence is TGTGCCAGCAATATAAGGGCGGGCCTACCGTACGAGCAGTACTTC. Its protein is CASNIRAGLPYEQYF.

The chain recombines TRBV7-9 with TRBJ1-2; D not certain. The length of the CDR3 is 15 residues. Between the trimmed V and J ends, which lost 7 bases and 0 bases, there was a span of 15 bases. Germline V lookup: CDR1 SEHNR, CDR2 FQNEAQ (reference sequence). DNA for the CDR3: TGTGCCAGCAACATGGTCACAGCCCCTAACTATGGCTACACCTTC. Translated: CASNMVTAPNYGYTF.

The chain carries TRBV29-1 and TRBJ2-1; 10 bases are a match to TRBD2. CDR1 is SQVTM, CDR2 ANQGSEA, per germline. V lost 1 base, J lost 4 bases, and 13 bases stayed unmatched. CDR3 length: 18 amino acids. The CDR3 coding sequence is TGCAGCGTTGAAGTCGGACTAGCGGCCAGGGGTAGTTACAATGAGCAGTTCTTC. Translation: CSVEVGLAARGSYNEQFF.

The chain employs TRBV28 and TRBJ1-3, with D maybe TRBD1 (6 bases). Trimming pared 7 bases from V and 2 bases from J, leaving 18 bases between. Germline CDR1 MDHEN, CDR2 SYDVKM. There are 16 residues in the CDR3. CDR3 in amino acids: CASIGRGGRTGNTIYF. The DNA for the CDR3 is TGTGCCAGCATTGGCAGGGGCGGACGGACTGGAAACACCATATATTTT.